A selection of T cell receptor beta chains follows, all from one sample in a study of CD8+ T cells in alopecia areata. Produced via immunoSEQ multiplex PCR; TCRdb's table is partial and in-frame only. This table has 90,000 to 120,000 clones, roughly 55% appearing once. The specimen sequenced was NKG2D-low CD8+ T cells sorted from blood. Every receptor here comes from a human donor with alopecia areata. Both conserved end residues are part of each CDR3. The order of the fields is clone size, V gene, D gene, J gene, CDR3 DNA, CDR3 protein. A D gene is named only where the DNA matches it firmly. The size entry is marked missing in some rows and otherwise reads once, few, many or a size class.

few,TRBV7-9,-,TRBJ2-2,TGTGCCAGCAGGTCGGACTATTGGCCCGGGGAGCTGTTTTTT,CASRSDYWPGELFF
-,TRBV5-1,TRBD1,TRBJ2-7,TGCGCCAGCAGCGGCGACAGGGGGGACGAGCAGTACTTC,CASSGDRGDEQYF
once,TRBV27,-,TRBJ2-1,TGTGCCAGCAGCCCATGGGGGAATGAGCAGTTCTTC,CASSPWGNEQFF
few,TRBV19,-,TRBJ1-1,TGTGCCAGTAGTATCGGGGGACCAGATGAAGCTTTCTTT,CASSIGGPDEAFF
-,TRBV27,-,TRBJ2-1,TGTGCCAGCAGCCCGCCGCGGGTCGGGATCAATGAGCAGTTCTTC,CASSPPRVGINEQFF
few,TRBV7-9,TRBD1,TRBJ2-1,TGTGCCAGCAGCTTAGGGGGACAGACCTCCTACAATGAGCAGTTCTTC,CASSLGGQTSYNEQFF
once,TRBV5-1,-,TRBJ2-7,TGCGCCAGCAGCAGCTATGGTACCGACGAGCAGTACTTC,CASSSYGTDEQYF
-,TRBV29-1,TRBD1,TRBJ2-1,TGCAGCGCCCTAGGTAGGGGACAGGGGGCTTACGGTGAGCAGTTCTTC,CSALGRGQGAYGEQFF
few,TRBV28,-,TRBJ2-7,TGTGCCAGTAAAGGGAAGGTCAGCTCCTACGAGCAGTACTTC,CASKGKVSSYEQYF
-,TRBV19,-,TRBJ2-2,TGTGCCAGTGAGCTGCCCGGGGAGCTGTTTTTT,CASELPGELFF
-,TRBV5-1,-,TRBJ2-3,TGCGCCAGCAGCTTGGAGTTGACAGATACGCAGTATTTT,CASSLELTDTQYF
-,TRBV19,-,TRBJ2-5,TGTGCCAGTAGTATATTTCGCCCAGCCGTGGGAGAGACCCAGTACTTC,CASSIFRPAVGETQYF
-,TRBV28,-,TRBJ2-5,TGTGCCAGCAGTCTCGGTCGATCGGAGACCCAGTACTTC,CASSLGRSETQYF
-,TRBV19,-,TRBJ2-1,TGTGCCAGTAGTATTGGGCCAACTTCCAATGAGCAGTTCTTC,CASSIGPTSNEQFF
few,TRBV20-1,-,TRBJ2-1,TGCAGTGCTACGATCTACAATGAGCAGTTCTTC,CSATIYNEQFF
-,TRBV5-6,TRBD1,TRBJ2-5,TGTGCCAGCGGCGAGGGGGCACGGGAGACCCAGTACTTC,CASGEGARETQYF
few,TRBV28,TRBD1,TRBJ2-5,TGTGCCACTCACTTCCGGGGACAGGAGACCCAGTACTTC,CATHFRGQETQYF
-,TRBV29-1,-,TRBJ2-7,TGCAGCGTTGAAGAAAGGGACTACGAGCAGTACTTC,CSVEERDYEQYF
-,TRBV30,-,TRBJ1-2,TGTGCCTGGAGTGTACGTGGCGACCTTGGCTACACCTTC,CAWSVRGDLGYTF
-,TRBV4-1,TRBD1,TRBJ2-7,TGCGCCAGCAGCCAAGGATTACAGGGGTCCGAGCAGTACTTC,CASSQGLQGSEQYF
-,TRBV19,-,TRBJ1-1,TGTGCCAGTAAAACAGGAAACACTGAAGCTTTCTTT,CASKTGNTEAFF
-,TRBV6-6,-,TRBJ2-2,TGTGCCAGCACCCAAGCGCGGGTGAGCGGGGAGCTGTTTTTT,CASTQARVSGELFF
-,TRBV11-2,-,TRBJ2-7,TGTGCCAGCAGCTTAGCCGGGACAATATACGAGCAGTACTTC,CASSLAGTIYEQYF
-,TRBV4-1,-,TRBJ1-1,TGCGCCAGCAGCCAAGATGATGGAGGGAACACTGAAGCTTTCTTT,CASSQDDGGNTEAFF
few,TRBV15,TRBD1,TRBJ2-3,TGTGCCACCAGCGGACCGACCGGGACAGGCACAGATACGCAGTATTTT,CATSGPTGTGTDTQYF
few,TRBV27,-,TRBJ2-7,TGTGCCAGCAGTGCCTACCGGGACTCTGCCTACGAGCAGTACTTC,CASSAYRDSAYEQYF
-,TRBV25-1,TRBD1,TRBJ1-1,TGTGCCAGCAGCCGGACAGGGTATTCGTACACTGAAGCTTTCTTT,CASSRTGYSYTEAFF
-,TRBV27,TRBD2,TRBJ2-3,TGTGCCAGCAGCAGGACTAGCGGGAGAGCAGATACGCAGTATTTT,CASSRTSGRADTQYF
-,TRBV4-2,-,TRBJ1-1,TGTGCCAGCACCCCGAGGGAATCCCCTACGAACACTGAAGCTTTCTTT,CASTPRESPTNTEAFF
-,TRBV5-1,TRBD2,TRBJ2-1,TGCGCCAGCAGCTCAGAGACTAGCGGGAGGTACAATGAGCAGTTCTTC,CASSSETSGRYNEQFF
few,TRBV29-1,TRBD2,TRBJ2-5,TGCAGCGTTGTGGCTAGCGGAGCTGGGGAGACCCAGTACTTC,CSVVASGAGETQYF
-,TRBV27,-,TRBJ2-1,TGTGCCAGCAGTCGATGGAGGGAGTCCCACAATGAGCAGTTCTTC,CASSRWRESHNEQFF
-,TRBV15,-,TRBJ2-3,TGTGCCACCAGCGCACCCTCGGTTGCGGAGAGCACAGATACGCAGTATTTT,CATSAPSVAESTDTQYF
-,TRBV7-9,-,TRBJ2-1,TGTGCCAGCAGCCTAGGGGTCCAAAATGAGCAGTTCTTC,CASSLGVQNEQFF
-,TRBV6-1,-,TRBJ2-1,TGTGCCAGCAGTTTTTTAAGGGGAAATGAGCAGTTCTTC,CASSFLRGNEQFF
-,TRBV9,TRBD2,TRBJ2-1,TGTGCCAGCAGCCCCCGACTAGCGGGAGATAATGAGCAGTTCTTC,CASSPRLAGDNEQFF
-,TRBV7-9,-,TRBJ2-3,TGTGCCAGCAAACGGGGTAGCCTGAGCACAGATACGCAGTATTTT,CASKRGSLSTDTQYF
-,TRBV7-6,-,TRBJ1-1,TGTGCCAGCAGCCCCATTAAACTCGAAGCTTTCTTT,CASSPIKLEAFF
-,TRBV27,-,TRBJ2-1,TGTGCCAGCAGTTCCAGGGCCGATGAGCAGTTCTTC,CASSSRADEQFF
many,TRBV7-9,-,TRBJ2-5,TGTGCCAGCAGCTTACAAGAGACCCAGTACTTC,CASSLQETQYF
once,TRBV27,TRBD2,TRBJ2-7,TGTGCCAGCAGCTTAGCGGGACCCTCCTACGAGCAGTACTTC,CASSLAGPSYEQYF
-,TRBV7-6,TRBD2,TRBJ2-1,TGTGCCAGCAGCTTAACCACCGGGACTAGCGGCGACAATGAGCAGTTCTTC,CASSLTTGTSGDNEQFF
-,TRBV27,-,TRBJ2-2,TGTGCCAGCAGTCCACTCCCGGGGGTTCGCGGGGAGCTGTTTTTT,CASSPLPGVRGELFF
once,TRBV29-1,-,TRBJ2-3,TGCAGCGTTCTTCACAGCAGCACAGATACGCAGTATTTT,CSVLHSSTDTQYF
-,TRBV27,-,TRBJ2-5,TGTGCCAGCAGTTTGACACCACAAGAGACCCAGTACTTC,CASSLTPQETQYF
once,TRBV27,-,TRBJ2-1,TGTGCCAGCACCCTTGGGTATGAGCAGTTCTTC,CASTLGYEQFF
-,TRBV14,TRBD2,TRBJ2-7,TGTGCCAGCAGCCTCGGACTAGCCGGCGAGCAGTACTTC,CASSLGLAGEQYF
-,TRBV11-2,TRBD2,TRBJ2-3,TGTGCCAGCAGCTTAAGCGGGAGGGGCCGCGATGCGCAGTATTTT,CASSLSGRGRDAQYF
few,TRBV19,-,TRBJ1-3,TGTGCCAGTAGCAGTTCGGCTGGAAACACCATATATTTT,CASSSSAGNTIYF
-,TRBV27,-,TRBJ1-5,TGTGCCAGCAGTACCAGAAGCAATCAGCCCCAGCATTTT,CASSTRSNQPQHF
once,TRBV14,-,TRBJ1-1,TGTGCCAGCAGCCAAGCTGGGTGGACTGAAGCTTTCTTT,CASSQAGWTEAFF
-,TRBV5-1,TRBD2,TRBJ2-7,TGCGCCAGCAGCTTGACTAGCGGGGGATACAGCTCCTACGAGCAGTACTTC,CASSLTSGGYSSYEQYF
-,TRBV4-2,-,TRBJ2-5,TGTGCCAGCAGCCAACACGTGGCTAGCGTGCAAGAGACCCAGTACTTC,CASSQHVASVQETQYF